This T cell receptor beta chain was found in a study of T cell responses to AZD1222 COVID-19 vaccine. Study-level information: Some second doses came at about 4 weeks and others at about 12 weeks; these were pooled. Study-level results: Clonal diversity may have been underestimated in mostly white British donors.

Libraries were prepared by immunoSEQ multiplex PCR; TCRdb keeps only in-frame clonotypes and omits some of them. The data contain more than 95,000 clones, about nine tenths of them singletons. The germline gives CDR1 DFQATT, CDR2 SNEGSKA (reference sequence). This CDR3 is 13 amino acids long. J gave up 3 bases and V 3 bases, and 2 bases lay outside the gene matches. On this clone: Its matching antigen is unknown.

This sequence originates from an adult in good health. The sequencing used peripheral blood, collected on day 0 of AZD1222 vaccination. This sequence joins TRBV20-1 and TRBJ2-1; TRBD2 agrees at 7 bases. CDR3: CSASGDYYNEQFF. The DNA of the CDR3 is TGCAGTGCTAGTGGGGACTACTACAATGAGCAGTTCTTC.